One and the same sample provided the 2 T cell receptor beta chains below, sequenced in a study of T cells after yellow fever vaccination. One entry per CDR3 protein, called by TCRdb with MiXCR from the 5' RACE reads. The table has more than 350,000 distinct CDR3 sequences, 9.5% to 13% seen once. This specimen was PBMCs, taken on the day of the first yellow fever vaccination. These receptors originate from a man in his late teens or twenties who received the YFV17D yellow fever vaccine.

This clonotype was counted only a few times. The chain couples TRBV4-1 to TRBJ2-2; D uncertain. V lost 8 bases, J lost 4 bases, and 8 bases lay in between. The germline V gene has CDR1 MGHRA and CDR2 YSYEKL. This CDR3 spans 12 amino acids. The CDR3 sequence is CASSTATGELFF. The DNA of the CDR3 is TGCGCCAGCTCAACGGCCACCGGGGAGCTGTTTTTT.

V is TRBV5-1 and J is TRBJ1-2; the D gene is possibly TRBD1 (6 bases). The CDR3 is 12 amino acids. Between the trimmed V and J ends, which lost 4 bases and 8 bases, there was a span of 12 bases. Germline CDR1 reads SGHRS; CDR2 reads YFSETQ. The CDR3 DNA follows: TGCGCCAGCAGCGACAGGAGTAACGGCTACACCTTC. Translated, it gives CASSDRSNGYTF.